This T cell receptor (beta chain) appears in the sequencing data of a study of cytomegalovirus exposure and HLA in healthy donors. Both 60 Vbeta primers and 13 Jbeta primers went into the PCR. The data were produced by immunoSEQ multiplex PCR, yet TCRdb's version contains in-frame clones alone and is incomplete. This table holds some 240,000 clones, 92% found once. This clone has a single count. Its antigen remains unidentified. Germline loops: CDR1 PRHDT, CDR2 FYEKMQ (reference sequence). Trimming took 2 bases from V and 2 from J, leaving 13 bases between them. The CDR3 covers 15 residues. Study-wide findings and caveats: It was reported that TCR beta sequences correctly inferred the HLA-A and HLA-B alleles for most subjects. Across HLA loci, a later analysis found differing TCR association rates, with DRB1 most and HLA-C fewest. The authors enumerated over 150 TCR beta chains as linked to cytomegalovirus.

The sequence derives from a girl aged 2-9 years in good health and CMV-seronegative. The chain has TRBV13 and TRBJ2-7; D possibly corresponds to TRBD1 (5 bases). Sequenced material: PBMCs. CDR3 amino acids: CASSLRPGRAYEQYF. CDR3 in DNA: TGTGCCAGCAGCTTACGGCCCGGCAGGGCCTACGAGCAGTACTTC.